Listed below are T cell receptor beta chains from one sample, sequenced in a study of blood T cell repertoires in COVID-19. Sequencing used immunoSEQ multiplex PCR; TCRdb keeps in-frame clones, though not all of them. The sample includes 300,000 to 350,000 clones, around 87% of them seen just once. The sequenced sample was peripheral blood. The receptors stem from a man between 18 and 35 years old with active or convalescent COVID-19. The CDR3 runs from the conserved cysteine through the conserved F or W. D genes are given only for firm matches. Expanded clones are given a class, and other clones once, few, many or no size at all.

. | TRBJ2-7 | TRBV18 | TRBD2 | 13 | TGTGCCAGCTCCCTCTCGGGGGGATACGAGCAGTACTTC | CASSLSGGYEQYF
. | TRBJ2-4 | TRBV7-9 | . | 18 | TGTGCCAGCAGCCCTAAACTCGGACAGACTAAAGCCAAAAACATTCAGTACTTC | CASSPKLGQTKAKNIQYF
. | TRBJ2-7 | TRBV27 | . | 16 | TGTGCCAGCAGTTTCTCTAGGTCAGGGTTTGGGTACGAGCAGTACTTC | CASSFSRSGFGYEQYF
few | TRBJ1-2 | TRBV7-2 | TRBD1 | 15 | TGTGCCAGCAGCTCGATAGGACAGGTGAACTATGGCTACACCTTC | CASSSIGQVNYGYTF
. | TRBJ2-2 | TRBV6-5 | TRBD1 | 14 | TGTGCCACCAATCACCAGGACAGGACCGGGGAGCTGTTTTTT | CATNHQDRTGELFF
once | TRBJ2-7 | TRBV10-2 | TRBD2 | 16 | TGCGCCAGCAGTGGTATAAGGCTAGCGGAATCCTACGAGCAGTACTTC | CASSGIRLAESYEQYF
. | TRBJ2-7 | TRBV15 | . | 18 | TGTGCCACCAGCAGAGTGGTTATCGCCGGGACTCCGGCGTACGAGCAGTACTTC | CATSRVVIAGTPAYEQYF
. | TRBJ2-7 | TRBV28 | TRBD1 | 15 | TGTGCCAGCAGTTCACCATCGACAGGGACCTACGAGCAGTACTTC | CASSSPSTGTYEQYF
. | TRBJ2-7 | TRBV5-6 | . | 13 | TGTGCCAGCAGCAGGGGTCTAACCTACGAGCAGTACTTC | CASSRGLTYEQYF
. | TRBJ2-4 | TRBV2 | . | 11 | TGTGCCAGCAGTGCTGTGAACATTCAGTACTTC | CASSAVNIQYF
. | TRBJ2-7 | TRBV7-9 | TRBD2 | 14 | TGTGCCAGCAGCGAAGGCGGGGGTACCTACGAGCAGTACTTC | CASSEGGGTYEQYF
. | TRBJ1-2 | TRBV7-2 | . | 14 | TGTGCCAGCAGCTTAGTGCGGGGGATCTATGGCTACACCTTC | CASSLVRGIYGYTF
. | TRBJ2-3 | TRBV7-9 | TRBD2 | 16 | TGTGCCAGCAGCATGGGGACTAGCCCTTACACAGATACGCAGTATTTT | CASSMGTSPYTDTQYF